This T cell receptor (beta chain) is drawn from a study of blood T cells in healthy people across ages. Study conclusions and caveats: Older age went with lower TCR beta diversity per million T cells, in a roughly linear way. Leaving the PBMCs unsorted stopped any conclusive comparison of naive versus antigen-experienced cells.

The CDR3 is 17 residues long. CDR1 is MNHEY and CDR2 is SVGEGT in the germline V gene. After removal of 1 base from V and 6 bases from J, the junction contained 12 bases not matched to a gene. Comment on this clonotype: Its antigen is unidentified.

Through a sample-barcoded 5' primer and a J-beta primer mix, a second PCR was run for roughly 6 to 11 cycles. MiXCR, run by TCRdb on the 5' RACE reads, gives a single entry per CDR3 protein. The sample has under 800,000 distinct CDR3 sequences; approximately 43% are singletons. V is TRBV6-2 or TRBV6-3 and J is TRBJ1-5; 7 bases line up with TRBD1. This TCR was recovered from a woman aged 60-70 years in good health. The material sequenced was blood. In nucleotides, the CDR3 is TGTGCCAGCAGTTACTTTTGGGACAGCGAAAAAATTCAGCCCCAGCATTTT. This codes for CASSYFWDSEKIQPQHF.